This T cell receptor (beta chain) was observed in a study of shared clonotypes between healthy human individuals (dated by TCRdb to the early 2020s). With regard to the full study: Two women and three men aged 18 to 49 years were included in the cohort. Between about 0.85 and 8.9 billion PBMCs per donor were obtained by leukapheresis. To estimate repertoire size and how much clonotypes are shared between individuals, the study performed deep sequencing of blood TCR repertoires from about five healthy adults. For each donor, CD4 naive and CD4 memory were each run on three plates, CD8 naive on two plates, and CD8 memory on one plate. To increase sequencing depth and limit assay-specific biases, different laboratories used diverse techniques to prepare libraries and sequence TCR repertoires.

As regards this clone: Its binding antigen is unknown. Base-call qualities are not available, and no considerably larger clone is one nucleotide away.

Healthy HIV-negative adults with no recently reported acute infections or vaccinations were included as donors. Every donor was a Caucasian adult living in Nashville, Tennessee, USA. CD4+ T cells were enriched through magnetic negative selection, after which naive cells were positively selected on CD45RA and the remaining negative fraction served as the memory subset. Blood was collected by leukapheresis, and PBMCs were isolated by Ficoll-Histopaque density gradient centrifugation and then cryopreserved in liquid nitrogen vapor phase. Analytical flow cytometry was used to check the purity and quantity of every magnetically sorted T cell population. From each sorted fraction, genomic DNA was isolated and quantified by UV absorbance on a Nanodrop 2000c. Using the deep immunoSEQ assay, multiplex PCR amplified TCR CDR3 regions from genomic DNA. Extracted genomic DNA from each cell subset was distributed evenly across all wells of several immunoSEQ 96-well plates, and each plate was treated as a replicate. Each replicate PCR for sorted subsets received roughly 0.2 ug genomic DNA, equal to 28,000 or so T cell genomes. The purified libraries were quantified using a Qubit 3.0 fluorometer, sized with a Bioanalyzer 2100, and then quantified again using the KAPA Library Quantification kit. Every immunoSEQ 96-well plate was sequenced on a dedicated single-read 150-cycle Illumina NextSeq 550 flow cell. Processing in the source paper ran as follows. The immunoSEQ output contained only junctional sequences without quality scores, so filtering could not match that applied to full-length reads. Sequences were annotated with PyIR, a Python wrapper for IgBLAST v1.9, using IMGT germline references to assign V/J genes and CDR3. Reads were removed for weak V/J assignments (E-value above 1e-6), missing CDR3, stop codons, out-of-frame junctions, or ambiguous translated residues. A V3J clonotype was defined by an identical inferred V gene, J gene, and CDR3 amino acid sequence. Percentage overlap between repertoires was calculated by dividing the number of shared unique clonotypes by the size of the smaller repertoire. Richness of each repertoire was evaluated using RTK rarefaction, the Chao1 estimator, and Recon v2.1 estimates of unobserved clonotypes. OLGA was used to compute generation probabilities for all TCRbeta clonotypes that the gDNA method yielded from a few donors. In its TCRdb copy, this immuneACCESS table keeps in-frame sequences only and misses some clones. Where compared with another copy, unresolved V genes explain less than half of these, and the others have no known cause. Clonal size and the V and J genes are those of that table, whereas D and trimming came from the DNA. The table for this sample lists over 2 million clones; 80% to 95% of them were counted only once. The biggest ten clones account for roughly 0.34% of the sample.

Spanning cysteine to phenylalanine, the CDR3 consists of 17 amino acids. Only the CDR3 DNA stays, 51 bases, in frame from base 1. V sheds 5 bases and J sheds 0 bases, leaving 18 bases between their ends. Per the germline V gene, SGHRS is the CDR1 and YFSETQ is the CDR2. Results the study describes overall, beyond this receptor: Larger estimated clonotype richness was generally found for naive subsets than for memory subsets. Compared with non-shared clonotypes, the clonotypes found in all four sorted-subset donors had higher generation probabilities. Incomplete sequencing was indicated by rarefaction of sorted-subset datasets, despite the large sequencing depth. Pairwise subsampling led to the expectation that sequencing depth would affect the degree of clonotype sharing among donors. Sampling was limited to blood, and TCR repertoires in tissue likely differ from TCR repertoires in blood. Across a handful of donors, roughly 5.1% of naive CD4, approximately 3.5% of naive CD8, around 2.5% of memory CD4, and 0.4% to 0.45% of memory CD8 clonotypes were shared. Because the study included only a small number of donors, the genetic and exposure-history diversity represented was limited.

In this chain, TRBV5-1 is recombined with TRBJ2-1; the D gene is possibly TRBD1 or TRBD2, each agreeing over 6 bases. The sequence came from a man in his late teens or twenties in good health. Some clones in this sample may be carry-over from other donors' samples. The sequenced sample consisted of naive CD4+ T cells from PBMCs. The cell subset or site tag for this specimen amounts to: CD45RA+ positively selected. The nucleotide sequence is TGCGCCAGCAGATTACGAGGGGGACTGAGCTCCTACAATGAGCAGTTCTTC. This codes for CASRLRGGLSSYNEQFF.